This entry concerns a single T cell receptor (beta chain). The antigen remains undetermined. This entry belongs to a study of untreated major depressive disorder. V gave up 4 bases and J gave up 4 bases; unmatched junction bases: 17. Per germline, CDR1 SGHKS and CDR2 YYEKEE (reference sequence). The CDR3 length is 18 residues. Donors lacked major illness, comorbidities, regular medication, drug use, or heavy drinking. Thawed PBMCs underwent magnetic negative selection for CD4+ T cells. CD4+ T cell purity was typically around 95%. Overall study findings and caveats: Sequencing showed nonsignificant TRBV25-01 and TRBV02-01 differences matching flow cytometry.

Sequenced by immunoSEQ multiplex PCR; TCRdb stores in-frame clones only, minus some. The data contain more than 20,000 clones, over 80% of them singletons. The TCR comes from a man aged 25-40 years in good health. This sequence joins TRBV5-5 and TRBJ2-5; 9 bases are shared with TRBD2. The sequenced sample consisted of CD4+ T cells from PBMCs. Written as DNA, the CDR3 is TGTGCCAGCAGCCTCTCCTTGGGAGCGGGAGGAAGGGGAGAGACCCAGTACTTC. This gives the protein CASSLSLGAGGRGETQYF.